This record looks at one T cell receptor (beta chain) sequence and its context. The sample is drawn from a study of blood T cell repertoires in COVID-19. In the study overall: Donors in the United States, Italy and Spain gave samples during acute or convalescent COVID-19. Sources were T cells, B-cell-depleted T cells, or PBMCs; the material itself was cDNA or gDNA.

As processed by the authors: Quantification of nucleated cells was approximated via reference gene primer amplification. Here immunoSEQ multiplex PCR was the method, and the copy in TCRdb shows in-frame clones only, minus some. V and J calls and clone size are given by that table; D and trimming were obtained from the DNA. The table lists about 220,000 clones, approximately 86% of them singletons. J lost 7 bases, V lost 3 bases, and 5 bases had no gene match. Germline CDR1 reads LNHDA; CDR2 reads SQIVND (reference sequence). There are 13 residues in the CDR3. Material for sequencing was peripheral blood. This clonotype was sampled from a woman aged 80 or over with acute or convalescent COVID-19. The chain carries TRBV19 and TRBJ2-7, with 8 bases lining up with TRBD1. CDR3 residues: CASSMDRAGEQYF. Here the CDR3 DNA reads TGTGCCAGTAGTATGGACAGGGCAGGGGAGCAGTACTTC.